This is a list of T cell receptor beta chains from one sample in a study of monozygotic twins with cystic fibrosis. The table came from immunoSEQ multiplex PCR; TCRdb's copy has only in-frame clones and leaves some out. This table has some 33,000 clones, around nine tenths appearing once. Sequencing was carried out using blood. The receptors derive from a boy younger than 10 with cystic fibrosis. CDR3s include the opening cysteine and the closing phenylalanine or tryptophan. D genes are given only for firm matches. A clone size is listed for some rows: how often the clone was seen (once, few, many), or a class if it is expanded.

TRBJ2-7 | - | TRBV27 | - | CASNKGSVGEQYF | TGTGCCAGCAACAAGGGCTCGGTCGGCGAGCAGTACTTC
TRBJ2-2 | - | TRBV7-8 | - | CASTPVDTGELFF | TGTGCCAGCACCCCAGTGGACACCGGGGAGCTGTTTTTT
TRBJ2-2 | - | TRBV13 | - | CASSPITGELFF | TGTGCCAGCAGCCCTATCACCGGGGAGCTGTTTTTT
TRBJ1-2 | - | TRBV11-2 | - | CASSLGSENYGYTF | TGTGCCAGCAGCTTAGGGTCAGAGAACTATGGCTACACCTTC
TRBJ2-1 | - | TRBV27 | - | CASSPLQDNEQFF | TGTGCCAGCAGCCCACTGCAGGACAATGAGCAGTTCTTC
TRBJ1-1 | TRBD1 | TRBV27 | - | CASTSLVGQGARAFF | TGTGCCAGCACGTCGTTAGTCGGACAGGGGGCGAGAGCTTTCTTT
TRBJ1-1 | - | TRBV7-2 | - | CASSLALGGTEAFF | TGTGCCAGCAGCTTAGCGCTCGGGGGCACTGAAGCTTTCTTT
TRBJ1-6 | - | TRBV4-2 | - | CASSQDRSVLGDSPLHF | TGTGCCAGCAGCCAAGATCGATCGGTCCTGGGTGATTCACCCCTCCACTTT
TRBJ2-1 | TRBD1 | TRBV6-5 | - | CASRTDRDYNEQFF | TGTGCCAGCAGAACGGACAGGGATTACAATGAGCAGTTCTTC
TRBJ2-1 | TRBD2 | TRBV6-6 | - | CASSYASGGNNEQFF | TGTGCCAGCAGTTACGCTAGCGGGGGCAACAATGAGCAGTTCTTC
TRBJ1-1 | - | TRBV7-8 | - | CASSLVGGLNTEAFF | TGTGCCAGCAGCTTAGTCGGGGGATTGAACACTGAAGCTTTCTTT
TRBJ1-5 | TRBD1 | TRBV11-2 | - | CASSLGGQGVQPQHF | TGTGCCAGCAGCTTAGGGGGACAGGGTGTACAGCCCCAGCATTTT
TRBJ1-4 | - | TRBV7-9 | - | CASTSPPREKLFF | TGTGCCAGCACCAGCCCGCCCAGGGAAAAACTGTTTTTT
TRBJ2-3 | TRBD2 | TRBV6-4 | - | CASSDSRGGTDTQYF | TGTGCCAGCAGTGACTCGCGGGGGGGCACAGATACGCAGTATTTT
TRBJ1-4 | TRBD1 | TRBV11-2 | - | CASSLGGVGELFF | TGTGCCAGCAGTCTAGGGGGCGTCGGGGAACTGTTTTTT
TRBJ2-1 | - | TRBV15 | - | CATSSPLERVYNEQFF | TGTGCCACCAGCAGCCCCCTAGAAAGGGTTTACAATGAGCAGTTCTTC
TRBJ2-6 | - | TRBV18 | - | CASSPGGSGANVLTF | TGTGCCAGCTCACCAGGCGGCTCTGGGGCCAACGTCCTGACTTTC
TRBJ2-7 | TRBD1 | TRBV7-6 | - | CASSLNDRASYEQYF | TGTGCCAGCAGCTTGAATGACAGGGCTTCCTACGAGCAGTACTTC
TRBJ2-7 | - | TRBV6-1 | - | CASSGQVDAYEQYF | TGTGCCAGCAGTGGACAGGTCGATGCTTACGAGCAGTACTTC
TRBJ2-6 | - | TRBV6-5 | - | CASSYGGISGANVLTF | TGTGCCAGCAGTTACGGCGGAATCTCTGGGGCCAACGTCCTGACTTTC
TRBJ2-5 | TRBD1 | TRBV7-2 | - | CASSSLGQGFEETQYF | TGTGCCAGCAGCTCCCTCGGACAGGGGTTTGAAGAGACCCAGTACTTC
TRBJ2-1 | - | TRBV7-9 | - | CASSLWTNSRLYNEQFF | TGTGCCAGCAGCCTATGGACTAACAGTCGACTTTACAATGAGCAGTTCTTC
TRBJ2-3 | TRBD2 | TRBV11-2 | - | CASSESRGGTQYF | TGTGCCAGCAGTGAATCGCGGGGGGGTACGCAGTATTTT
TRBJ1-5 | TRBD1 | TRBV7-2 | - | CASSLGQGALQPQHF | TGTGCCAGCAGCTTAGGACAGGGGGCTCTTCAGCCCCAGCATTTT
TRBJ2-5 | TRBD1 | TRBV19 | - | CASSPPGQGRETQYF | TGTGCCAGTAGTCCACCGGGACAGGGGAGGGAGACCCAGTACTTC
TRBJ2-2 | TRBD2 | TRBV4-2 | - | CASSPRLAPNTGELFF | TGTGCCAGCAGCCCCCGACTAGCGCCGAACACCGGGGAGCTGTTTTTT
TRBJ2-7 | - | TRBV6-5 | - | CASSPGYGSGQYF | TGTGCCAGCAGCCCAGGGTATGGGAGCGGGCAGTACTTC
TRBJ1-5 | - | TRBV27 | - | CASSLRWDQPQHF | TGTGCCAGCAGTTTACGGTGGGATCAGCCCCAGCATTTT
TRBJ1-4 | - | TRBV29-1 | - | CSVPEFSADREKLFF | TGCAGCGTCCCCGAGTTTTCTGCGGACCGGGAAAAACTGTTTTTT
TRBJ2-3 | TRBD1 | TRBV19 | - | CASSPGQGVTDTQYF | TGTGCCAGTAGTCCCGGACAGGGGGTCACAGATACGCAGTATTTT
TRBJ1-1 | TRBD1 | TRBV19 | - | CASSKRDRANTEAFF | TGTGCCAGTAGTAAGCGAGACAGGGCTAACACTGAAGCTTTCTTT
TRBJ2-5 | TRBD1 | TRBV5-1 | - | CASSIDGQGLQTQYF | TGCGCCAGCAGTATAGACGGACAGGGTTTACAGACCCAGTACTTC
TRBJ2-2 | - | TRBV19 | - | CASSPDTGELFF | TGTGCCAGTAGTCCAGATACCGGGGAGCTGTTTTTT
TRBJ1-1 | TRBD1 | TRBV7-9 | - | CASSLTPGQLNTEAFF | TGTGCCAGCAGCTTAACCCCGGGACAGTTGAACACTGAAGCTTTCTTT
TRBJ2-1 | - | TRBV5-1 | once | CASSLAGVSDYNEQFF | TGCGCCAGCAGCTTGGCCGGAGTGTCGGATTACAATGAGCAGTTCTTC
TRBJ1-1 | TRBD1 | TRBV6-5 | - | CASSYGTANTEAFF | TGTGCCAGCAGTTACGGGACAGCGAACACTGAAGCTTTCTTT
TRBJ2-7 | TRBD1 | TRBV29-1 | once | CSPIRTGPYEQYF | TGCAGCCCGATTAGGACAGGGCCCTACGAGCAGTACTTC
TRBJ1-6 | TRBD1 | TRBV19 | few | CASRGQGIGSPLHF | TGTGCCAGTAGAGGACAGGGAATAGGGTCACCCCTCCACTTT
TRBJ2-5 | TRBD2 | TRBV19 | - | CASSSGGYQETQYF | TGTGCCAGTAGTAGCGGGGGGTACCAAGAGACCCAGTACTTC
TRBJ2-7 | TRBD1 | TRBV5-1 | - | CASSSGDRDYEQYF | TGCGCCAGCAGCTCGGGGGACAGGGACTACGAGCAGTACTTC
TRBJ2-2 | - | TRBV11-3 | - | CASSLVTGELFF | TGTGCCAGCAGCTTAGTTACCGGGGAGCTGTTTTTT
TRBJ2-4 | - | TRBV9 | - | CASSAVGGQGNIQYF | TGTGCCAGCAGCGCCGTAGGTGGCCAGGGAAACATTCAGTACTTC
TRBJ1-4 | - | TRBV6-5 | - | CASSYKGINEKLFF | TGTGCCAGCAGTTACAAGGGGATTAATGAAAAACTGTTTTTT
TRBJ1-2 | - | TRBV11-2 | - | CASSLDKYGYTF | TGTGCCAGCAGCTTAGATAAGTATGGCTACACCTTC
TRBJ2-2 | - | TRBV6-4 | - | CASSDEVNTGELFF | TGTGCCAGCAGTGACGAAGTGAACACCGGGGAGCTGTTTTTT